This entry is about one T cell receptor beta chain. Its antigen is undetermined. The protocol was immunoSEQ multiplex PCR, while the TCRdb copy is restricted to in-frame clones and leaves out a portion. The data show 150,000 to 200,000 clones, with 94% seen just once and 0.64% held by the top ten. This entry comes from a study of T cell responses to AZD1222 COVID-19 vaccine. Study findings and constraints: Increases in Spike-specific TCR breadth and depth were seen after two AZD1222 doses. Nearly half of spike-specific TCRs reportedly target unmutated variant regions. White British ancestry dominated among donors, who included more females, and clonal diversity was possibly underestimated. Just a handful of AZD1222 recipients tested seropositive at baseline.

Germline V gene sequence: CDR1 SGHRS, CDR2 YFSETQ. J gave up 0 bases and V 5 bases, and 6 bases lay outside the gene matches. CDR3 length: 16 amino acids. The receptor was isolated from an adult in good health. This rearrangement joins TRBV5-1 to TRBJ1-3, with 9 bases that match TRBD1. The material was peripheral blood, obtained on day 0 of AZD1222 vaccination. The CDR3 sequence: CASSGGTGSSGNTIYF. CDR3 bases: TGCGCCAGCAGTGGGGGGACAGGGAGCTCTGGAAACACCATATATTTT.